There are a few counts of the clone carrying this T cell receptor beta chain. The table came from immunoSEQ multiplex PCR; TCRdb's copy has only in-frame clones and leaves some out. The data show fewer than 300,000 clones, around 85% seen once. These data originate in a study of blood T cell repertoires in COVID-19. Seattle cases were enrolled at active infection and followed longitudinally. The germline gives CDR1 LNHDA, CDR2 SQIVND (reference sequence). Trimming removed 4 bases from V and 2 bases from J, with 18 bases in between. This CDR3 is 17 amino acids long. The sequenced sample was peripheral blood. The source is a human donor with COVID-19, enrolled during active disease. The donor label of this sample is uncertain. The J gene is TRBJ1-5, the V gene TRBV19; D perhaps matches TRBD1 (6 bases). The DNA for the CDR3 is TGTGCCAGTAGTACGACAGGCCTACGAGGAGGCAATCAGCCCCAGCATTTT. It translates to CASSTTGLRGGNQPQHF.